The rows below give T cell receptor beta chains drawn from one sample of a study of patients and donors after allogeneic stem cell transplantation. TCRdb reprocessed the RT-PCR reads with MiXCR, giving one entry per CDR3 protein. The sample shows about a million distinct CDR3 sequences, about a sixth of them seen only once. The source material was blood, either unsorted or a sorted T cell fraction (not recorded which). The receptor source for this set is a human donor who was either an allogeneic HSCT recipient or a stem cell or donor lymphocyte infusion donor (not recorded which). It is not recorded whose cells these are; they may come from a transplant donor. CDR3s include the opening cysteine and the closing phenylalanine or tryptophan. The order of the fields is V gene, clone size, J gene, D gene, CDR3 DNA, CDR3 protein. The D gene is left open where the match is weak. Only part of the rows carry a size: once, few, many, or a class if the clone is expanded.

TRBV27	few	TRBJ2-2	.	TGTGCCAGCAGTTTATCGGTCTCAGGGGACACCGGGGAGCTGTTTTTT	CASSLSVSGDTGELFF
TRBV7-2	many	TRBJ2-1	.	TGTGCCAGCAGCTTGGGGGGGCGGGAGATTAATGAGCAGTTCTTC	CASSLGGREINEQFF
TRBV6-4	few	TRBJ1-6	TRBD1	TGTGCCAGCAGTGACTATCGAAATGGGACAGGGGGCTATAATTCACCCCTCCACTTT	CASSDYRNGTGGYNSPLHF
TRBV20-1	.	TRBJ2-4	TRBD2	TGCAGTGCTTCCCGGACTAGCGGGGGAACCCTAGCCAAAAACATTCAGTACTTC	CSASRTSGGTLAKNIQYF
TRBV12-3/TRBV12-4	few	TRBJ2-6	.	TGTGCCGGCTCCTCAGTATCTGGTGGGGCCAACGTCCTGACTTTC	CAGSSVSGGANVLTF
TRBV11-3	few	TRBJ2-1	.	TGTGCCAGCAGCTTAGCTGAAGGAGCGGATGAGCAGTTCTTC	CASSLAEGADEQFF
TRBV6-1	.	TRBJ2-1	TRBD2	TGTGCCAGCAGTGAACTGCCGGGACTAGCGGACAATGAGCAGTTCTTC	CASSELPGLADNEQFF
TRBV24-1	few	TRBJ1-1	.	TGTGCCACCACACTTCCGGGGGCGACGGGCACTGAAGCTTTCTTT	CATTLPGATGTEAFF
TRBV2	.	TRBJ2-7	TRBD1	TGTGCCAGCAACCCGGACAGGCTCTACGAGCAGTACTTC	CASNPDRLYEQYF
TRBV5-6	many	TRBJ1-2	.	TGTGCCAGCAGAGCTTGGCGTGGCGGCAGGCTGAACTATGGCTACACCTTC	CASRAWRGGRLNYGYTF
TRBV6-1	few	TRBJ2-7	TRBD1	TGTGCCAGCACCCAGAGGGACAGGGATTACGAGCAGTACTTC	CASTQRDRDYEQYF
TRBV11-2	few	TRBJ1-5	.	TGTGCCAGCAGCTTAGAAGGTTCGGGGGGCAATCAGCCCCAGCATTTT	CASSLEGSGGNQPQHF
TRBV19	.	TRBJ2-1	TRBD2	TGTGCCAGTAGGTGGGAGGGGAATGAGCAGTTCTTC	CASRWEGNEQFF
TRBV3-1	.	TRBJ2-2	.	TGTGCCAGCAGCATAGGGGGATTCCACACCGGGGAGCTGTTTTTT	CASSIGGFHTGELFF
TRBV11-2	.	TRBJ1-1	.	TGTGCCAGCAGTCTCAGACCGGGGCCGGACACTGAAGCTTTCTTT	CASSLRPGPDTEAFF
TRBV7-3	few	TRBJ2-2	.	TGTGCCAGCAGCTTAACCTCGTTTGCAGGGGAGCTGTTTTTT	CASSLTSFAGELFF
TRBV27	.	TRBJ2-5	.	TGTGCCAGCAGAAAAACAGGGACTGAAGGGACCCAGTACTTC	CASRKTGTEGTQYF
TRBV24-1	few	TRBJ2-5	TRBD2	TGTGCCACCAGTGATCCAGGACTAGGTACGGAGACCCAGTACTTC	CATSDPGLGTETQYF
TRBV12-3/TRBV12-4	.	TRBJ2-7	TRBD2	TGTGCCCCCGGACTAGGCCTCTACGAGCAGTACTTC	CAPGLGLYEQYF
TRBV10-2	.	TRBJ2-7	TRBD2	TGCGCCAGCGCGGCTAGCGGCTACGAGCAGTACTTC	CASAASGYEQYF
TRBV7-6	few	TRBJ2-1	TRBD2	TGTGCCAGCAGCTTAGGGGGGACTAGGGTCAATGAGCAGTTCTTC	CASSLGGTRVNEQFF
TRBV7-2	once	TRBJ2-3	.	TGTGCCAGCAGCCCTAGACTAGGCCAGGCAGATACGCAGTATTTT	CASSPRLGQADTQYF
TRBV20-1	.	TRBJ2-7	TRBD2	TGCAGTGCTAGAGATGCCAGCGGGGGGGCGGGCGAGCAGTACTTC	CSARDASGGAGEQYF
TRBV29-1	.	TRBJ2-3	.	TGCAGCGTTGGACAATTCACAGATACGCAGTATTTT	CSVGQFTDTQYF
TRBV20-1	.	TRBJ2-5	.	TGCAGTGCTAGCCTTGCGGGGTCAATCACGGAGACCCAGTACTTC	CSASLAGSITETQYF